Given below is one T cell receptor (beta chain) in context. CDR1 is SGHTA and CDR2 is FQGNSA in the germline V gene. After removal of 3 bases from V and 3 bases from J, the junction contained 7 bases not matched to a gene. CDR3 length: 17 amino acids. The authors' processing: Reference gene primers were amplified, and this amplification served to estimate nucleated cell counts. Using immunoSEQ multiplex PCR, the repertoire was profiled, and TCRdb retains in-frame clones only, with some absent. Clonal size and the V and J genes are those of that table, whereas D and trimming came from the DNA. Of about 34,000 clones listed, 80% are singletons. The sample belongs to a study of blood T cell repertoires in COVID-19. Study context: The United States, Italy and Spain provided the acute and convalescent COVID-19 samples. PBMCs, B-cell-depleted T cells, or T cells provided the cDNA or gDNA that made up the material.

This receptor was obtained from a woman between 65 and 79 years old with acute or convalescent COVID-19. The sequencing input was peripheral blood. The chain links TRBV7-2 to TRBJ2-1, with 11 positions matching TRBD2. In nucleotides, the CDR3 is TGTGCCAGCAGCTTGGATAGCGGGGGGGCGGTCTACAATGAGCAGTTCTTC. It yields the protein CASSLDSGGAVYNEQFF.